A single sample gave rise to the 5 T cell receptor beta chains below, sequenced in a study of cytomegalovirus exposure and HLA in healthy donors (dated by TCRdb to about 2017). The library relied on the immunoSEQ multiplex PCR assay. TCRdb provides this immuneACCESS table in a form limited to in-frame rearrangements. Some clones are lacking; in checked studies, under half of them reflect an unresolved V gene, and why the rest are absent is not known. This sample has approximately 90,000 clones in its table, and approximately 93% of those were observed once. In total, the top ten clones hold around 1.1% of the sample. Sample: PBMCs. The receptors come from a young woman in good health and CMV-seropositive.

This chain connects TRBV4-2 to TRBJ2-3; a possible D gene is TRBD1 (6 bases). Trimming took 1 base from V and 0 from J, leaving 11 bases between them. The length of the CDR3 is 16 residues. The germline V gene has CDR1 LGHNA and CDR2 YNFKEQ. The CDR3 protein is CASSQGTDSSTDTQYF. The CDR3 DNA sequence: TGTGCCAGCAGCCAAGGGACAGACTCTAGCACAGATACGCAGTATTTT.

This chain links TRBV2 with TRBJ2-2, with 11 bases that match TRBD2. With 3 bases clipped from V and 5 bases from J, the junction kept 11 bases outside the gene matches. The CDR3 is 18 amino acids. CDR1 is SNHLY, CDR2 FYNNEI, per germline. This CDR3 reads CASSDYVLAGGLTGELFF. CDR3 sequence (DNA): TGTGCCAGCAGTGACTACGTTCTAGCGGGAGGTCTAACCGGGGAGCTGTTTTTT. The full variable domain, its missing parts supplied by reference TRBV2 and TRBJ2-2, is EPEVTQTPSHQVTQMGQEVILRCVPISNHLYFYWYRQILGQKVEFLVSFYNNEISEKSEIFDDQFSVERPDGSNFTLKIRSTKLEDSAMYFCASSDYVLAGGLTGELFFGEGSRLTVL.

The chain has TRBV7-9 and TRBJ2-1, with TRBD1 matching 7 bases. Germline V lookup: CDR1 SEHNR, CDR2 FQNEAQ (reference sequence). This CDR3 comprises 13 residues. The V and J ends lost 2 bases and 6 bases, in that order; junction bases with no gene match: 1. The CDR3 DNA is TGTGCCAGCAGCTTATACAGGGGCAATGAGCAGTTCTTC. As protein: CASSLYRGNEQFF.

The chain has TRBV27 and TRBJ2-1; D uncertain. The CDR3 consists of 17 residues. Germline V gene sequence: CDR1 MNHEY, CDR2 SMNVEV (reference sequence). The ends were cut back, 5 bases at V and 4 bases at J, with 21 bases in the middle. CDR3 bases: TGTGCCAGCAGTCCTGTGTCTTCGCTCTTAGCATACAATGAGCAGTTCTTC. Encoded protein: CASSPVSSLLAYNEQFF.

This clone was seen only a few times. The CDR3 DNA reads TGTGCCAGTAGAGTCAGAAACACCGGGGAGCTGTTTTTT. Translated: CASRVRNTGELFF. The chain joins TRBV19 to TRBJ2-2, with D uncertain. V lost 6 bases, J lost 2 bases, and 7 bases lay in between. Germline V CDR1 and CDR2: LNHDA, SQIVND (reference sequence). The CDR3 has 13 residues.